A single sample gave rise to the 16 T cell receptor beta chains below, sequenced in a study of blood T cells in healthy people across ages. For the second PCR, which ran for roughly 7 to 11 cycles, a sample-barcoded 5' primer and a J-beta primer mix were used. Each CDR3 protein is one row after TCRdb ran MiXCR on the 5' RACE reads. The sample has about 1,000,000 distinct CDR3 sequences; 40% to 50% are singletons. Sequences were obtained from blood. The receptors come from a woman in her sixties in good health.

The chain employs TRBV7-6 and TRBJ2-7; no firm D call. Germline V gene data show CDR1 as SGHVS and CDR2 as FNYEAQ. V lost 4 bases, J lost 1 base, and 8 bases lay in between. This CDR3 comprises 13 residues. The CDR3 here is CASSSISSYEQYF. CDR3 DNA sequence: TGTGCCAGCAGCTCCATTTCATCCTACGAGCAGTACTTC.

This clonotype was observed a few times. Here the CDR3 DNA reads TGTGCCAGCCGGCCCGCGTTTGGGAACACTGAAGCTTTCTTT. Residues: CASRPAFGNTEAFF. V usage is TRBV7-2 and J usage is TRBJ1-1, with unresolved D. The V gene lost 8 bases and the J gene lost 1 base, with 14 bases spanning the gap. CDR3 length equals 14 residues. Germline V gene sequence: CDR1 SGHTA, CDR2 FQGNSA.

V usage is TRBV10-2 and J usage is TRBJ2-7, with 9 bases lining up with TRBD2. The J call could be wrong; TRBJ2-5 is a better fit for the DNA end. CDR1 and CDR2 (germline): WSHSY, SAAADI. The CDR3 length is 14 residues. The CDR3, as DNA: TGCGCCAGCAGTGAGCTAGCGGGGTGGGAGACCCAGTACTTC. Encoded protein: CASSELAGWETQYF.

The V and J genes are TRBV6-5 and TRBJ2-4, with D perhaps TRBD1 (6 bases). CDR3 length: 15 amino acids. Trimming shortened V by 7 bases and J by 13 bases, and 26 bases separated the two germline ends. The germline CDR1 and CDR2 sequences are MNHEY and SVGAGI. As DNA, the CDR3 is TGTGCCAGCACCTACCTGGGGCCCACAGGGTGGGAGCAGTACTTC. Residues: CASTYLGPTGWEQYF.

A note on this clonotype: This may be a read error: a much more frequent sequence differs by one nucleotide. The chain joins TRBV4-1 to TRBJ2-4; 9 bases are shared with TRBD1. The last part of the DNA fits TRBJ2-7 better; the J call may be wrong. The germline V gene encodes CDR1 MGHRA and CDR2 YSYEKL. CDR3 length equals 15 residues. CDR3 coding DNA: TGCGCCAGCAGCCTTGGGACAGGGAGCTCCTGCGAGCAGTACTTC. Translating gives CASSLGTGSSCEQYF.

The chain is built from TRBV14 and TRBJ1-4; maybe TRBD1 (5 bases). The CDR3 runs 15 residues. V shed 2 bases and J shed 7 bases, with 14 bases lying between them. Germline V gene sequence: CDR1 SGHDN, CDR2 FVKESK. The CDR3 region is CASSQPPGLGEKLFF. CDR3 DNA: TGTGCCAGCAGCCAACCACCGGGACTGGGTGAAAAACTGTTTTTT.

The chain joins TRBV6-2 or TRBV6-3 to TRBJ2-3; possibly TRBD1 for D (5 bases). V lost 6 bases to trimming and J lost 5 bases, with 15 bases between them. Germline V gene data show CDR1 as MNHEY and CDR2 as SVGEGT. There are 14 residues in the CDR3. The CDR3: CASSPRFQGDTQYF. For the CDR3, the DNA is TGTGCCAGCAGCCCTCGTTTTCAGGGAGATACGCAGTATTTT.

The V gene is TRBV6-5, the J gene TRBJ1-5, with D possibly TRBD1 on 5 matching bases. This CDR3 is 15 amino acids long. CDR1 and CDR2 from the germline V gene are MNHEY and SVGAGI. V lost 6 bases, J lost 0 bases, and 12 bases lay in between. In DNA form, the CDR3 reads TGTGCCAGCAGGGCCCGGGACGGTAGCAATCAGCCCCAGCATTTT. It is translated as CASRARDGSNQPQHF.

The chain links TRBV14 to TRBJ2-5, with 8 bases matching TRBD1. J was trimmed by 0 bases and V by 6 bases; bases with no gene match: 9. CDR1 is SGHDN, CDR2 FVKESK, per germline. CDR3 length: 16 residues. The CDR3 DNA reads TGTGCCAGCAGTCTTCATGTGGACAGGGACCAAGAGACCCAGTACTTC. It yields the protein CASSLHVDRDQETQYF.

As DNA, the CDR3 is TGTGCTAGCCGGGACAGTGCCTTCTACGAGCAGTACTTC. The encoded protein is CASRDSAFYEQYF. The rearrangement links TRBV2 to TRBJ2-7; 7 positions agree with TRBD1. Germline V gives CDR1 SNHLY, CDR2 FYNNEI. This CDR3 region has 13 residues. Based on the CDR3 plus reference TRBV2 and TRBJ2-7, the full variable domain is EPEVTQTPSHQVTQMGQEVILRCVPISNHLYFYWYRQILGQKVEFLVSFYNNEISEKSEIFDDQFSVERPDGSNFTLKIRSTKLEDSAMYFCASRDSAFYEQYFGPGTRLTVT.

The chain couples TRBV6-5 to TRBJ1-1; the D gene is possibly TRBD1 (5 bases). Trimming removed 0 bases from V and 6 bases from J, with 17 bases in between. This CDR3 contains 16 residues. The germline V gene encodes CDR1 MNHEY and CDR2 SVGAGI. The CDR3: CASSYSKGPGVSEAFF. CDR3 DNA sequence: TGTGCCAGCAGTTACTCGAAGGGACCGGGTGTCTCTGAAGCTTTCTTT.

This clonotype came up a few times. The chain carries TRBV13 and TRBJ2-1; D is ambiguous. The CDR3 is 13 residues long. From germline, CDR1 is PRHDT and CDR2 FYEKMQ (reference sequence). V lost 0 bases and J 6 bases, leaving 6 bases between the germline ends. CDR3 in DNA: TGTGCCAGCAGCTTAGGAATTAGCAATGAGCAGTTCTTC. Translated, it gives CASSLGISNEQFF. Full variable domain (rest looked up from reference TRBV13 and TRBJ2-1): AAGVIQSPRHLIKEKRETATLKCYPIPRHDTVYWYQQGPGQDPQFLISFYEKMQSDKGSIPDRFSAQQFSDYHSELNMSSLELGDSALYFCASSLGISNEQFFGPGTRLTVL.

This clonotype was picked up a small number of times. This chain uses TRBV24-1 with TRBJ2-7; D unresolved. Trimming stripped 1 base from V and 0 bases from J, with 12 bases between. The CDR3 spans 16 residues. Germline loops: CDR1 KGHDR, CDR2 SFDVKD. The DNA for the CDR3 is TGTGCCACCAGTGATTTTAGTAGTCTAACCTCCTACGAGCAGTACTTC. It yields the protein CATSDFSSLTSYEQYF.

The chain recombines TRBV9 with TRBJ2-1, with D possibly being TRBD1 (5 bases). In germline, CDR1 is SGDLS, CDR2 YYNGEE. The length of the CDR3 is 13 residues. Deletions cut 4 bases from V and 10 bases from J, with 15 bases between. CDR3 bases: TGTGCCAGCAGCCCCCATAGGGGTGGGGAGCAGTTCTTC. This sequence encodes CASSPHRGGEQFF.

This clonotype was recorded a few times. The chain is built from TRBV6-6 and TRBJ2-5; 15 nucleotides align to TRBD2. CDR3 size: 15 residues. V was clipped by 8 bases and J by 4 bases; unmatched bases: 5. The germline CDR1 and CDR2 sequences are MNHNY and SVGAGI (reference sequence). CDR3: CASGLAGGPVETQYF. Written as DNA, the CDR3 is TGTGCCAGCGGACTAGCGGGAGGGCCTGTAGAGACCCAGTACTTC.

This clonotype was seen a few times. CDR3 bases: TGTGCCATCAGTGAGTCGGTCGGAGAGACCCAGTACTTC. The encoded protein is CAISESVGETQYF. The rearrangement joins TRBV10-3 to TRBJ2-5; D is unclear. Trimming left V 0 bases short and J 4 bases short, with 6 bases between. This CDR3 has 13 residues. Germline lookup yields CDR1 ENHRY and CDR2 SYGVKD.